The sequence of this T cell receptor (beta chain) was determined in a study of T cells in Graves' hyperthyroidism and ophthalmopathy. Study as a whole: Pretreatment peripheral blood was obtained at initial diagnosis.

Study outcomes and limitations: Stable hyperthyroidism was separated from ophthalmopathy by a model based on 13 V-J features.

The germline V gene has CDR1 LNHDA and CDR2 SQIVND (reference sequence). The V and J ends lost 3 bases and 5 bases respectively, with 16 bases between them. This CDR3 contains 15 residues. In the case of this clonotype: The antigen is unknown.

The investigators amplified TCR beta CDR3 regions from RNA transcripts. The study used the HTBI primer set for a first-round RT-PCR of the TCR CDR3. TCRdb recomputed calls from the multiplex PCR reads with MiXCR, one row per CDR3 protein. The repertoire consists of 300,000 to 450,000 distinct CDR3 sequences, with about 15% occurring once and the leading ten covering roughly 33%. An absence of ophthalmopathy progression within 18 months meant stable Graves' hyperthyroidism. The source of the PBMCs was less than 12 ml of fresh peripheral blood. This rearrangement joins TRBV19 to TRBJ2-5; no definite D call. The source material was blood. The sequence derives from a woman aged 25 to 39 with Graves' hyperthyroidism. Here the CDR3 reads CASSITDGLGETQYF. The CDR3 coding sequence is TGTGCCAGTAGTATCACGGACGGCCTGGGGGAGACCCAGTACTTC.